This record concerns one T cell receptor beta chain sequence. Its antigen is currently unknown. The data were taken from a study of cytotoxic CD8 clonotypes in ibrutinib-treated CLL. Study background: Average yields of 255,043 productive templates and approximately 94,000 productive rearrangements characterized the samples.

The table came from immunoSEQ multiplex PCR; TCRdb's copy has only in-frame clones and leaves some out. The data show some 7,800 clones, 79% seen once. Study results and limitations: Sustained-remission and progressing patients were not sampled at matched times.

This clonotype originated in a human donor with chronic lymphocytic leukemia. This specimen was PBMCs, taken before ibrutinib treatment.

CDR3 amino acids: CASSLRTGGGYSEKLFF. The CDR3 DNA sequence: TGTGCCAGCAGCTTGAGGACAGGGGGAGGGTACAGTGAAAAACTGTTTTTT. The chain has TRBV7-8 and TRBJ1-4; 10 positions agree with TRBD1. V was pared by 3 bases and J by 7 bases, with 11 bases of the junction left unmatched. CDR1 and CDR2 from the germline V gene are SGHVS and FQNEAQ. This CDR3 is 17 amino acids long.